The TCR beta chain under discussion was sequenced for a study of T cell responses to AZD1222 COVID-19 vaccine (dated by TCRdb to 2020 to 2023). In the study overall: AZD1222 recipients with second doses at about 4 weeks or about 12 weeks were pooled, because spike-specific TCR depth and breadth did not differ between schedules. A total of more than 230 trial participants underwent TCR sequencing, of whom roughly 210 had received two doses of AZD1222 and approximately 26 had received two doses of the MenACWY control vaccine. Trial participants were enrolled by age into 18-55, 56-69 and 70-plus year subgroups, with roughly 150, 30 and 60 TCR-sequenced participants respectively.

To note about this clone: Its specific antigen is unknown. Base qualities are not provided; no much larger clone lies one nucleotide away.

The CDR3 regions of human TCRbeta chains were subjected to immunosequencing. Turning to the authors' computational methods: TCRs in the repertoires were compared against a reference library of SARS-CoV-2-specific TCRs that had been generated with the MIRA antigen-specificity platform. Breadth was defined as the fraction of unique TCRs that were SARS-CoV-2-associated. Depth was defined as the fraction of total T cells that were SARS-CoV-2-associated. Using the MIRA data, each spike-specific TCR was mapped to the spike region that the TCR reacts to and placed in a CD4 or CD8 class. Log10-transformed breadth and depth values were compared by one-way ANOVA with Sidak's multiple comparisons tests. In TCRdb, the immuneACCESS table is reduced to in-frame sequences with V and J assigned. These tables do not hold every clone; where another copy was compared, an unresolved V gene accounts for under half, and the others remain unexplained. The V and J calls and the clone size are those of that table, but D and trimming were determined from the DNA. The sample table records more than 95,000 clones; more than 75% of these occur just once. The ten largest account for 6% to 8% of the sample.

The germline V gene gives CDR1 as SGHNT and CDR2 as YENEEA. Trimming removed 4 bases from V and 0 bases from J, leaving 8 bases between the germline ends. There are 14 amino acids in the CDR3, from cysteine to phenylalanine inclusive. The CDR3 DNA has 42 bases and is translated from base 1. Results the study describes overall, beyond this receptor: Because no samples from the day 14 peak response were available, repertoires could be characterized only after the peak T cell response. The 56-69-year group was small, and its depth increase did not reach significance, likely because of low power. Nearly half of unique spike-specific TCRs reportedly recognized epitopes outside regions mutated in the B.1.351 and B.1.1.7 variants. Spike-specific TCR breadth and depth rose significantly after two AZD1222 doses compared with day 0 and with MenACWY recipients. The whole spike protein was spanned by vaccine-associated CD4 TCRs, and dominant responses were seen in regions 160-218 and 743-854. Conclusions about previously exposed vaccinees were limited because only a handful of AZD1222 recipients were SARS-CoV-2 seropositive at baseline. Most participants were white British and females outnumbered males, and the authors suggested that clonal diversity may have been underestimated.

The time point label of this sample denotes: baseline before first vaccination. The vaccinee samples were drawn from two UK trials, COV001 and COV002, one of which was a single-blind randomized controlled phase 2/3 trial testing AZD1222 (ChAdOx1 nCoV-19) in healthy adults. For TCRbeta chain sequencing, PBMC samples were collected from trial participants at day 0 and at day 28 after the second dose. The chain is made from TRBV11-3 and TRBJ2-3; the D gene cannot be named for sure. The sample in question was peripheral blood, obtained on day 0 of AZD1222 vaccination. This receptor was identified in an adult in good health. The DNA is TGTGCCAGCAGCTCCCTATATAGCACAGATACGCAGTATTTT. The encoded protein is CASSSLYSTDTQYF. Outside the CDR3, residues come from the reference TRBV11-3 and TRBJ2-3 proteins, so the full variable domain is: EAGVVQSPRYKIIEKKQPVAFWCNPISGHNTLYWYLQNLGQGPELLIRYENEEAVDDSQLPKDRFSAERLKGVDSTLKIQPAELGDSAVYLCASSSLYSTDTQYFGPGTRLTVL.